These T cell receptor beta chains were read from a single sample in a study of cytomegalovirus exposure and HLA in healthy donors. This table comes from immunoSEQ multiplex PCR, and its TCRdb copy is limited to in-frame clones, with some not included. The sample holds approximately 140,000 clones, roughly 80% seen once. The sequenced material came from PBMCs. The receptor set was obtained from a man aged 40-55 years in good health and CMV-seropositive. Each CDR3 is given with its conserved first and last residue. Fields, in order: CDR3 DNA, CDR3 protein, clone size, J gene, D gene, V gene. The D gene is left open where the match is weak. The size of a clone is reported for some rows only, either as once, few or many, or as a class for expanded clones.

TGTGCCACCAGCAGAGAACCGACAGGAACTACAGATACGCAGTATTTT,CATSREPTGTTDTQYF,few,TRBJ2-3,.,TRBV15
TGTGCCAGCAGTTACGGGGACAGCACCTACGAGCAGTACTTC,CASSYGDSTYEQYF,.,TRBJ2-7,TRBD1,TRBV6-6
TGTGCCAGCAGACAAGGGACTAGCGGGTCCACCGGGGAGCTGTTTTTT,CASRQGTSGSTGELFF,.,TRBJ2-2,TRBD2,TRBV9
TGTGCCACGGTAGACAGGAGCTCTGGAAACACCATATATTTT,CATVDRSSGNTIYF,once,TRBJ1-3,.,TRBV6-5
TGTGCCAGCAGTGATGAGGTCAAGGTGAATGAGCAGTTCTTC,CASSDEVKVNEQFF,.,TRBJ2-1,.,TRBV2
TGTGCCAGCAATAAGCTTCAAGAGACCCAGTACTTC,CASNKLQETQYF,.,TRBJ2-5,.,TRBV5-6
TGTGCCAGCAGTTCTACCGGGACAGGGGCGGGTTACGAGCAGTACTTC,CASSSTGTGAGYEQYF,.,TRBJ2-7,TRBD1,TRBV28
TGCGCCAGCAGCTTGGCGTCTAATGCTCAAGAGACCCAGTACTTC,CASSLASNAQETQYF,.,TRBJ2-5,.,TRBV5-1
TGTGCCAGCGATGGTCGTCCCGGGAGGGCCCTCTACGAGCAGTACTTC,CASDGRPGRALYEQYF,.,TRBJ2-7,TRBD2,TRBV7-2
TGTGCCAGCAGCTCCATCGGGGGAGGCAATGAGCAGTTCTTC,CASSSIGGGNEQFF,.,TRBJ2-1,.,TRBV7-3
TGTGCCAGCAGCCCTACAGGGGGCTACGAGCAGTACTTC,CASSPTGGYEQYF,.,TRBJ2-7,TRBD1,TRBV6-4
TGTGCCATCTCTTTGGGGGGAGACAATTCACCCCTCCACTTT,CAISLGGDNSPLHF,.,TRBJ1-6,.,TRBV10-3
TGTGCCAGCAGCTTAGATAACAGGGCGAGGGGGTCACCCCTCCACTTT,CASSLDNRARGSPLHF,.,TRBJ1-6,.,TRBV11-2
TGTGCCAGCGGATTAGCGGGGCTTCAAGAGACCCAGTACTTC,CASGLAGLQETQYF,.,TRBJ2-5,TRBD2,TRBV7-2
TGTGCCAGCAGCTATAGCGGGATGGAGCAGTTCTTC,CASSYSGMEQFF,.,TRBJ2-1,TRBD2,TRBV7-2
TGTGCCAGCATTGCGGCGACAGGTCCTGGGGTCGGCTACACCTTC,CASIAATGPGVGYTF,.,TRBJ1-2,.,TRBV5-4
TGTGCCAGCAATTGGGGGGGCGGCTACGAGCAGTACTTC,CASNWGGGYEQYF,.,TRBJ2-7,.,TRBV2
TGTGCCAGCGGGACACTGGGCACAGATACGCAGTATTTT,CASGTLGTDTQYF,.,TRBJ2-3,.,TRBV5-4
TGTGCCAGTAGTATCTCCAGGGACAATCCCGAGCAGTACTTC,CASSISRDNPEQYF,.,TRBJ2-7,.,TRBV19
TGTGCCAGTAGTACGTCCGAGGGGGCGATACAAGAGACCCAGTACTTC,CASSTSEGAIQETQYF,once,TRBJ2-5,TRBD1,TRBV19
TGTGCCAGCAGTTTACGGGACAGGAACTACAATGAGCAGTTCTTC,CASSLRDRNYNEQFF,.,TRBJ2-1,TRBD1,TRBV6-6
TGCGCCAGCAGCCCTACACCGGGTTATAGTTCCTACGAGCAGTACTTC,CASSPTPGYSSYEQYF,few,TRBJ2-7,.,TRBV4-1
TGCGCCAGCAGCCCGGGGAACTATAATTCACCCCTCCACTTT,CASSPGNYNSPLHF,.,TRBJ1-6,.,TRBV4-3
TGTGCCAGCATTAATCGGGACAGGGCCTACGAGCAGTACTTC,CASINRDRAYEQYF,.,TRBJ2-7,TRBD1,TRBV2
TGTGCCAGCAGCTTAGGGACAGCCTCCTACGAGCAGTACTTC,CASSLGTASYEQYF,.,TRBJ2-7,.,TRBV7-9
TGTGCCTGGAGTGGGGACAGGTTCCAACAAACCGACACAGATACGCAGTATTTT,CAWSGDRFQQTDTDTQYF,once,TRBJ2-3,TRBD1,TRBV30
TGTGCCAGCAGAGTGACTGCTGGGAGAGGCTACACCTTC,CASRVTAGRGYTF,.,TRBJ1-2,.,TRBV6-1
TGTGCCAGCAGGGTCGCCGCGGGAAATGAAAAACTGTTTTTT,CASRVAAGNEKLFF,.,TRBJ1-4,.,TRBV25-1
TGTGCCAGTACCGGGACTAGCGGCTCCTACGAGCAGTACTTC,CASTGTSGSYEQYF,.,TRBJ2-7,TRBD2,TRBV28
TGTGCCAGCAGTTTGGCCGGGACAGGGTTCGCTCAGCCCCAGCATTTT,CASSLAGTGFAQPQHF,.,TRBJ1-5,TRBD1,TRBV28
TGCGCCAGCAGCTTGCAGACGGGACTAGCGGGTTTCTCTGGGGCCAACGTCCTGACTTTC,CASSLQTGLAGFSGANVLTF,.,TRBJ2-6,TRBD2,TRBV5-1
TGCGCCAGCGGCACCGGGACTAGCGGCACAGATACGCAGTATTTT,CASGTGTSGTDTQYF,.,TRBJ2-3,TRBD2,TRBV5-1